This TCR beta chain was identified in a study of T cell repertoires in aging, cancer and after chemotherapy. About the research overall: About 10 million TCR reads made up the full dataset. Study-level results: Compared with age-matched healthy donors, untreated hematological or solid cancer patients showed higher blood TCR clonality. In healthy donors, age-related TCR diversity loss mainly reflected lost richness.

This CDR3 is 16 amino acids long. The germline V and J ends were trimmed by 0 bases and 4 bases, with 12 bases remaining between them. The V gene's germline CDR1 is WSHSY and CDR2 SAAADI. Amplification of TCR beta used genomic DNA extracted from peripheral blood. TRB rearrangements spanning V, D and J were amplified using mixed TRB-A/B primers. TCRdb reanalysed the multiplex PCR reads using MiXCR and keeps one entry per CDR3 protein. The profile shows about 8,700 distinct CDR3 sequences, 32% of them singletons. A few counts support this clonotype. Its antigen is as yet unknown. V usage is TRBV10-2 and J usage is TRBJ2-2, with a tentative D call TRBD2 (5 bases). This clonotype was sampled from a human donor in good health. Specimen: blood. CDR3 loop: CASSESIGLSTGELFF. CDR3 DNA: TGCGCCAGCAGTGAGTCAATAGGACTCAGCACCGGGGAGCTGTTTTTT.